Here is one T cell receptor beta chain with its context. The specificity of this receptor is unknown. Base qualities are missing; no much larger clone stands one base away. This entry belongs to a study of cytomegalovirus exposure and HLA in healthy donors (dated by TCRdb to about 2017). Background for the entire study: An earlier analysis of some 550 of the donors reported roughly 300 Gb of sequence data and roughly 110 million unique TCR beta sequences from some 180 million T cells. Approximately 310 gigabases of sequencing data and roughly 80 million unique TCR sequences made up an early release that covered fewer than 650 HLA-typed donors. The genetic ancestry cluster associated with self-reported Caucasian donors included 81% of the 398 genotyped donors. The study aimed to test whether cataloging public T cell receptors could reveal signatures of past pathogen exposure. Using immunosequencing, the study profiled T cell repertoires from 640 or so subjects and related those repertoires to cytomegalovirus serostatus. In addition to the first cohort of several hundred subjects, a separate validation cohort of 120 different subjects was used. To predict cytomegalovirus infection status, the study combined high-throughput TCR immunosequencing, statistical association of individual TCRs with disease status, and machine learning. A later analysis re-analyzed previously published TCR beta repertoires from 550 to 700 donors and added high-resolution HLA genotyping to study TCR occurrence patterns. In the later analysis, no new phenotypic data were used to find candidate immune exposures; instead, reliance was placed on TCR beta sequences and their occurrence across donors. An earlier analysis of fewer than 700 of the donors applied high-throughput TCR beta sequencing to assess whether each TCR beta V gene segment acted as functional or pseudogenic. Donor age, sex, ethnicity and CMV serostatus were compiled alongside the repertoire data. A later genetic analysis used genome-wide SNP genotypes for about 60% of the roughly 700 donors, treating that subset as a discovery cohort. All discovery cohort repertoires had been generated on a single sequencing platform. HLA typing included class I and class II loci at four-digit resolution. Typing coverage varied by locus: roughly 620-640 donors for A, B, C, DRB1 and DQB1; some 520 for DQA1; more than 600 for DPA1; roughly 450 for DPB1. Roughly five DR-DQ haplotypes were treated as single units for association and clustering because of strong linkage in the cohort. On average, about 240,000 unique TCR beta nucleotide sequences were sequenced per donor among 398 genotyped donors of the cohort, with around 19% of those sequences being non-productive. The study at large found these results: In vitro tests confirmed that three of the cytomegalovirus-associated TCR beta chains recognize cytomegalovirus antigens. Because counts were too low, roughly 17 rarely observed V segments, including chromosome 9 orphons, were left out of the earlier analysis of a few hundred of the donors. Several of the top co-occurrence clusters appeared to be linked to parvovirus B19, influenza, CMV and Epstein-Barr virus, according to a later analysis. Only TCR beta chains were sequenced in this cohort, and the absence of alpha or paired-chain data limited detectable features. A further reported finding was that TCR beta sequences accurately predicted the HLA-A and HLA-B alleles for most subjects in the first cohort. Because the 87-base-pair reads could not distinguish some IMGT-functional V segments, including TRBV6-2 and TRBV6-3, those segments were excluded. The sequencing pipeline was judged likely to have produced a cluster of highly shared sequence variants as a technical artifact. When HLA alleles, especially DR and DQ, strongly co-occurred, attributing TCR associations to individual alleles was difficult. In a later analysis, TCR association rates were found to vary across HLA loci, with the most associated TCRs seen for DRB1 alleles and the fewest for HLA-C alleles. In an earlier analysis of under 600 of the donors, most TCR beta V segments were observed in productive rearrangements about 87% or about 30% of the time, broadly matching IMGT annotations. Linkage disequilibrium might explain the correlated functional status among segregating V segments, but an unknown experimental factor could not be ruled out. V-gene and J-gene trimming of TCR beta chains was associated with a missense DCLRE1C variant in a later genetic analysis, and the association was replicated in an independent cohort. In a later analysis, HLA-associated TCR beta chains showed more clonal expansion and lower generation probabilities than non-associated chains that were equally common. Because HLA typing was unavailable for some donors at each locus, only the typed subset was used in association tests. CMV serostatus was the only immune exposure information available for the cohort. The study listed approximately 150 TCR beta chains as associated with cytomegalovirus. In both the original and validation cohorts, the classifier was reported to diagnose cytomegalovirus status with high specificity and sensitivity. Most TCR sequences were seen in very few donors, while some public TCRs were found in many individuals. A later genetic analysis reported fewer N-insertions in productive TCRs among donors in an Asian-associated ancestry cluster than the roughly 700-donor mean. A later analysis associated about 17,000 TCR beta sequences with specific HLA alleles at a false discovery rate of 0.05. According to a later analysis, most CMV-associated TCR beta chains appeared to be HLA-restricted, and the HLA associations seemed to be driven largely by CMV exposure. Sequencing depth was assumed to be roughly uniform across donors in the presence/absence analyses, though that assumption may not hold. It was suggested by the authors that the approach could potentially be generalized to other disease states and immunological phenotypes.

Libraries were built with the immunoSEQ multiplex PCR assay. The multiplex PCR relied on a mix of 60 forward primers for TCR Vbeta segments and 13 reverse primers for TCR Jbeta segments. A multiplex PCR assay on genomic DNA amplified the CDR3 region of rearranged TCR beta genes. On the Illumina HiSeq System, the amplified TCR beta libraries were sequenced as 87-base-pair reads. From the authors' description of their analysis: In a later analysis, 70 million to 95 million unique TCR beta chains were counted across the approximately 640 repertoires, and roughly 11 million of these chains were shared by at least two donors. A nearest-neighbor algorithm error-corrected the raw reads and collapsed the reads into unique sequences, merging closely related sequences to remove PCR and sequencing errors. V, D and J gene segments were assigned by aligning CDR3 sequences to IMGT reference sequences. For a sequence to be retained, a match of at least six nucleotides to both a V gene segment and a J gene segment was required. A rearrangement was called productive if the CDR3 had no stop codons and remained in frame with V and J, and every other rearrangement was called non-productive. CDR3 was defined by IMGT convention, running from the second conserved V-encoded cysteine to the conserved J-encoded phenylalanine. In an earlier analysis of 500 to 650 of the donors, sequences lacking an unambiguous match to a single V gene segment were excluded. In an earlier analysis of around 590 of the donors, a V segment was called functional when productive rearrangements were above 56.7%, and segregating when the standard deviation between donors exceeded 5%. A statistical classification framework was developed to diagnose cytomegalovirus status using the catalog of TCR beta chain sequences. A later analysis assigned V and J genes by comparing TCR nucleotide sequences with IMGT/GENE-DB human TR gene sequences. The TCRdist pipeline was used in a later analysis to assign CDR3 sequences and most-parsimonious VDJ recombination scenarios. In a later analysis, each TCR beta chain was defined by its CDR3 amino acid sequence together with its V-gene family, and reads without a unique V-gene family were excluded. As a way to deal with suspected cross-contamination and a sequencing artifact, a later analysis dropped hundreds of nucleotide sequences that were highly shared and had low generation probability. In a later analysis, a clonal expansion index was calculated for each public chain from normalized within-repertoire ranks of inferred template counts. In a later analysis, generation probabilities were computed using a VDJ recombination model fitted to out-of-frame rearrangements, and the results were checked against IGoR. In a later analysis, TCR-TCR, TCR-HLA and TCR-CMV co-occurrence was scored with hypergeometric tests, and a repertoire-size bias correction was applied to TCR pairs. In a later analysis, false discovery rates were estimated by permuting HLA or CMV assignments 20 times. In a later analysis, co-occurring TCRs were grouped with DBSCAN, and TCRdist sequence similarity was added when clustering was performed within HLA-allele-positive subsets. Co-occurrence clustering excluded repertoires with fewer than 30,000 or more than 120,000 public chains, plus five with anomalous nucleotide sharing. TCRdb re-hosts the immuneACCESS table, in-frame sequences only. Its copies lack some clones; in the studies checked, an unresolved V gene accounts for under half of them, and the cause for the rest is not known. That table is the source of V, J and clone size, and D and trimming were worked out from the DNA. The sample table contains 100,000 to 150,000 clones; only one count was recorded for roughly four fifths of them. Around 7.2% of the sample comes from the top ten.

The cohort comprised 710 or so healthy bone marrow donors. At the time of sampling, every cohort member was nominally healthy, though immune exposures that went unrecorded were likely present. The donor was CMV seronegative and belonged to the group of several hundred seronegative cohort members. A peripheral blood sample was provided by each donor, and peripheral blood mononuclear cells were used for TCR beta sequencing. The Qiagen DNeasy Blood Extraction Kit was used to extract genomic DNA from the blood cell samples. CDR3 length: 15 amino acids, cysteine to phenylalanine. Just the 45-base CDR3 DNA is kept, in frame starting at base 1. The trim is 3 bases for V and 1 base for J, with a gap of 12 bases between the germline ends. The CDR1 and CDR2 encoded by the germline V gene are ENHRY and SYGVKD.

This receptor was identified in a male donor in good health and CMV-seronegative. The chain was built from TRBV10-3 and TRBJ1-1; TRBD1 could be the D gene, as 6 bases match. Sample: PBMCs. CDR3 protein: CAISDHREGNTEAFF. The DNA reads as follows: TGTGCCATCAGTGATCACAGGGAGGGGAACACTGAAGCTTTCTTT.